This T cell receptor (beta chain) is drawn from a study of technical replicates of blood from a few donors. The V end lost 7 bases, the J end lost 3 bases, and 7 bases lay between the germline ends. The CDR3 runs to 12 residues. The V gene's germline CDR1 is LNHDA and CDR2 SQIVND (reference sequence). Only in-frame clones appear in the TCRdb table, and some are missing; sequencing was by immunoSEQ multiplex PCR. This table has approximately 80,000 clones, about 88% appearing once. The V and J genes are TRBV19 and TRBJ2-1, with D possibly TRBD2 on 6 matching bases. Sequenced: T cells isolated from PBMCs. The receptor was isolated from a human donor in good health. CDR3 amino acids: CASIGGYNEQFF. CDR3 sequence (DNA): TGTGCCAGTATCGGGGGCTACAATGAGCAGTTCTTC.